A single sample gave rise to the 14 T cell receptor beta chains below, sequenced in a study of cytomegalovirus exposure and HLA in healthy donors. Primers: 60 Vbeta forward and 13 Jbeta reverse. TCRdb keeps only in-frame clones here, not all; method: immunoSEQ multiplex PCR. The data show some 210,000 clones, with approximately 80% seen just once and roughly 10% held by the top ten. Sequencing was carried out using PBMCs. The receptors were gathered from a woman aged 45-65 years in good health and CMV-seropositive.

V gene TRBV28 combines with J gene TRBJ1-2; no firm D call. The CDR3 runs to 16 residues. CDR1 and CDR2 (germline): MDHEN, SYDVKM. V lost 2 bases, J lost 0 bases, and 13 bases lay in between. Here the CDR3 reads CASSLKGGSTNYGYTF. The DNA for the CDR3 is TGTGCCAGCAGTTTAAAGGGAGGCAGTACTAACTATGGCTACACCTTC.

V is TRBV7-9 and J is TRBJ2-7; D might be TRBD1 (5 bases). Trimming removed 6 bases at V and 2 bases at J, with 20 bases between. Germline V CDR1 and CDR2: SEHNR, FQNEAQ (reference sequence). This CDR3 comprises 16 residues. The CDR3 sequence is CASSYNPRQGTYEQYF. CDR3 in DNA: TGTGCCAGCAGTTACAACCCCCGGCAGGGTACCTACGAGCAGTACTTC.

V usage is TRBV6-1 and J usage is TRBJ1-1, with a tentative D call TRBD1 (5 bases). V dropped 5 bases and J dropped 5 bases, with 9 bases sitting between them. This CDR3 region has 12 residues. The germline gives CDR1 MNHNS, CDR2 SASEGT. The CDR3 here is CASSLGRTEAFF. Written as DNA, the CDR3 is TGTGCCAGCAGTTTGGGGCGGACTGAAGCTTTCTTT.

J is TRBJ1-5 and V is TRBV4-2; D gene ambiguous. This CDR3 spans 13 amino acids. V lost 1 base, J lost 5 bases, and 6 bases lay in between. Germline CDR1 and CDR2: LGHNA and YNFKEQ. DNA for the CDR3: TGTGCCAGCAGCCAAGGAGCCGATCAGCCCCAGCATTTT. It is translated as CASSQGADQPQHF.

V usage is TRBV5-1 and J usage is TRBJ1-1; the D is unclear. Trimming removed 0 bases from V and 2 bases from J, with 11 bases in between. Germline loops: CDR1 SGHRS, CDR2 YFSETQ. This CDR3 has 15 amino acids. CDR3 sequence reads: CASSLVPNRNTEAFF. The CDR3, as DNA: TGCGCCAGCAGCTTGGTCCCAAACAGAAACACTGAAGCTTTCTTT. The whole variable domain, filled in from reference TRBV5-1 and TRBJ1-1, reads KAGVTQTPRYLIKTRGQQVTLSCSPISGHRSVSWYQQTPGQGLQFLFEYFSETQRNKGNFPGRFSGRQFSNSRSEMNVSTLELGDSALYLCASSLVPNRNTEAFFGQGTRLTVV.

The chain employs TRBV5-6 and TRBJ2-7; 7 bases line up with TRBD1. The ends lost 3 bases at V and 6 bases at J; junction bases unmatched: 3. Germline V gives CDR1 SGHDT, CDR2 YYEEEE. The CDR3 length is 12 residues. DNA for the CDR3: TGTGCCAGCAGCTCGGACAGGTCCGAGCAGTACTTC. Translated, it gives CASSSDRSEQYF.

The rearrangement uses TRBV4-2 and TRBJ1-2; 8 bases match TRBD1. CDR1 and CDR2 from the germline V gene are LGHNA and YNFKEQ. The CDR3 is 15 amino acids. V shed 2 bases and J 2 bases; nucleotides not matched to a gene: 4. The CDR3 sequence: CASSQQTGDNYGYTF. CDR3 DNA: TGTGCCAGCAGCCAACAGACAGGGGACAACTATGGCTACACCTTC.

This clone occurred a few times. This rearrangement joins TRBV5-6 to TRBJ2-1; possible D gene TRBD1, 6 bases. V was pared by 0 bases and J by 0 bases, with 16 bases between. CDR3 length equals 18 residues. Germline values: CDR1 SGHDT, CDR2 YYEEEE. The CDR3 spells CASSLAPFTGSSYNEQFF. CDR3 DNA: TGTGCCAGCAGCTTGGCTCCTTTTACAGGGAGCTCCTACAATGAGCAGTTCTTC.

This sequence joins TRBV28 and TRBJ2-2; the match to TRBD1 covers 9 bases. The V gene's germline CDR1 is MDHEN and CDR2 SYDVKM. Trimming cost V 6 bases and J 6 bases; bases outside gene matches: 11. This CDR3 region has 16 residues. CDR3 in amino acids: CASRPGGQGSPGELFF. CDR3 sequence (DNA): TGTGCCAGCAGACCGGGGGGACAGGGTTCCCCCGGGGAGCTGTTTTTT.

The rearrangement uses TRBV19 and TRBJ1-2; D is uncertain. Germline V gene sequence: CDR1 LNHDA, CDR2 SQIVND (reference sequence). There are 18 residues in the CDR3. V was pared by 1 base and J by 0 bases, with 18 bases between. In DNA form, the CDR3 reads TGTGCCAGTAGTATAGCCAGAGGGCAAGGGTCCTCTAACTATGGCTACACCTTC. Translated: CASSIARGQGSSNYGYTF.

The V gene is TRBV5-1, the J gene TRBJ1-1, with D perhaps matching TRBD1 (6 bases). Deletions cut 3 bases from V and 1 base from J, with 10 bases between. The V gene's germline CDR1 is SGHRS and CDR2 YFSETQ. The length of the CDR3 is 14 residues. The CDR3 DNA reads TGCGCCAGCAGCTCATTGACAGGGAACACTGAAGCTTTCTTT. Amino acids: CASSSLTGNTEAFF.

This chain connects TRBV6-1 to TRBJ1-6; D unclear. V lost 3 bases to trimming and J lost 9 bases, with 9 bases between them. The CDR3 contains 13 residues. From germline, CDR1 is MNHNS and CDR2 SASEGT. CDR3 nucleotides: TGTGCCAGCAGTGATGTGAGGAGTTCACCCCTCCACTTT. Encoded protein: CASSDVRSSPLHF.

The CDR3 coding sequence is TGCGCCAGCAGCCAACCTGACAGCTTCAGCACAGATACGCAGTATTTT. Residues: CASSQPDSFSTDTQYF. The V and J genes are TRBV4-1 and TRBJ2-3; D is possibly TRBD1 (5 bases). The V end was cut by 2 bases, the J end by 0 bases, with 12 bases between. The CDR3 extends over 16 amino acids. From germline, CDR1 is MGHRA and CDR2 YSYEKL.

The CDR3 loop reads CASATGLGTGIHEQYF. As DNA, the CDR3 is TGTGCCAGCGCTACAGGCCTCGGGACAGGGATCCACGAGCAGTACTTC. This sequence joins TRBV7-9 and TRBJ2-5; 9 positions agree with TRBD1. The end of the DNA aligns better with TRBJ2-7, so the J call may be wrong. There are 16 residues in the CDR3. Germline assignment: CDR1 SEHNR and CDR2 FQNEAQ (reference sequence).